One and the same sample provided the 24 T cell receptor beta chains below, sequenced in a study of vaccination and CD4 T cells after COVID-19 (dated 2022 in TCRdb). For these receptors, no antigen is known. The sample's treatment or condition label is to be understood as: approximately 9-day PBMC culture with coronavirus spike peptide pools or control peptides (ViraFEST assay). Preparation of the library involved PCR. The sequencer listed for this sample is Illumina iSeq 100. TCR sequencing of DNA from cultured CD4+ T cells used the Oncomine TCR Beta short-read assay at the Johns Hopkins FTIC core. Using fastp trimming at Q25 and MiXCR clonotype assembly, TCRdb reanalyzed the public sequencing data and kept in-frame beta chains. Rows matching on CDR3 protein sequence are summarized as one entry with the most common DNA and genes. The sample contains over 14,000 distinct CDR3 sequences, less than 55% of them found a single time. The ten largest clones represent roughly 7.9% of the sample.

Sequencing used CD4+ T cells from blood, cultured in vitro. Every receptor here comes from a human donor who had recovered from COVID-19.

The V and J genes are TRBV5-5 and TRBJ2-2, with D perhaps given as TRBD1 or TRBD2 (5 bases each). V was cut by 3 bases and J by 7 bases, with 13 bases left in between. Germline V CDR1 and CDR2: SGHKS, YYEKEE (reference sequence). The CDR3 length is 14 residues. This CDR3 is CASSSSWDVGELFF. CDR3 in DNA: TGTGCCAGCAGCTCCAGCTGGGACGTCGGGGAGCTGTTTTTT.

The genes are TRBV20-1 and TRBJ2-1; TRBD2 aligns across 13 bases. Per germline, CDR1 DFQATT and CDR2 SNEGSKA (reference sequence). The CDR3 is 13 amino acids. This chain's CDR3 is CSVQGLAGNEQFF. The CDR3 DNA is TGCAGCGTACAGGGACTAGCGGGAAATGAGCAGTTCTTC.

The rearrangement joins TRBV20-1 to TRBJ1-5, with a possible D match to TRBD1 (6 bases). The CDR3 totals 14 residues. Germline lookup yields CDR1 DFQATT and CDR2 SNEGSKA (reference sequence). V was pared by 5 bases and J by 4 bases, with 15 bases between. CDR3 in DNA: TGCAGTGCTTATGGACAGAAGAGGAATCAGCCCCAGCATTTT. Translation: CSAYGQKRNQPQHF.

This clonotype was seen only a few times. The chain carries TRBV6-1 and TRBJ1-1, with D hard to call. Trimming removed 5 bases from V and 0 bases from J, with 10 bases in between. This CDR3 is built from 14 residues. CDR1 and CDR2 from the germline V gene are MNHNS and SASEGT. The CDR3 is CASSLSVLNTEAFF. The CDR3 DNA reads as TGTGCCAGCAGTCTCTCAGTTCTGAACACTGAAGCTTTCTTT.

This chain uses TRBV19 with TRBJ1-2; a possible D gene is TRBD1 (6 bases). The V end lost 3 bases, the J end lost 8 bases, and 16 bases lay between the germline ends. CDR3 length equals 14 residues. CDR1 is LNHDA and CDR2 is SQIVND in the germline V gene (reference sequence). CDR3 region: CASSINDRFLGYTF. In DNA, the CDR3 is TGTGCCAGTAGTATCAACGACAGGTTTTTAGGCTACACCTTC.

This clonotype turned up a few times. The chain is built from TRBV27 and TRBJ1-2; D not certain. Germline V CDR1 and CDR2: MNHEY, SMNVEV (reference sequence). The CDR3 consists of 14 residues. Between the trimmed V and J ends, which lost 4 bases and 5 bases, there was a span of 14 bases. Here the CDR3 reads CASSSQPGPYGYTF. In DNA form, the CDR3 reads TGTGCCAGCAGTTCCCAACCCGGTCCATATGGCTACACCTTC.

The chain has TRBV6-2 or TRBV6-3 and TRBJ1-5; no firm D call. The CDR3 runs to 11 residues. CDR1 is MNHEY and CDR2 is SVGEGT in the germline V gene. Trimming shortened V by 6 bases and J by 11 bases, and 11 bases separated the two germline ends. The chain's CDR3 is CASSGSLTQHF. CDR3 sequence (DNA): TGTGCCAGCAGCGGCAGTCTGACCCAGCATTTT.

V and J are TRBV19 and TRBJ1-1, with D maybe TRBD1 (6 bases). There are 15 residues in the CDR3. The V gene lost 4 bases and the J gene lost 3 bases, with 15 bases spanning the gap. Germline V gene data show CDR1 as LNHDA and CDR2 as SQIVND (reference sequence). The chain's CDR3 is CASSTQGNTDTEAFF. For the CDR3, the DNA is TGTGCCAGTAGTACACAGGGAAATACGGACACTGAAGCTTTCTTT. Full variable domain (rest looked up from reference TRBV19 and TRBJ1-1): DGGITQSPKYLFRKEGQNVTLSCEQNLNHDAMYWYRQDPGQGLRLIYYSQIVNDFQKGDIAEGYSVSREKKESFPLTVTSAQKNPTAFYLCASSTQGNTDTEAFFGQGTRLTVV.

This clonotype was seen once. The genes are TRBV5-6 and TRBJ2-1; D may be TRBD1 (6 bases). Germline CDR1 SGHDT, CDR2 YYEEEE. The CDR3 extends over 15 amino acids. Trimming left V 1 base short and J 9 bases short, with 17 bases between. CDR3 amino acids: CASSLFQGYGGEQFF. The DNA of the CDR3 is TGTGCCAGCAGCTTGTTCCAGGGGTACGGAGGTGAGCAGTTCTTC.

This clonotype was recorded once. The rearrangement links TRBV11-3 to TRBJ2-3, with D tentatively TRBD1 (5 bases). From germline, CDR1 is SGHNT and CDR2 YENEEA. V was shortened by 6 bases and J by 2 bases, with 6 bases between the two germline ends. CDR3 length equals 12 residues. In nucleotides, the CDR3 is TGTGCCAGCAGACAGGCCACAGATACGCAGTATTTT. Amino acids: CASRQATDTQYF.

This clonotype was counted a few times. This rearrangement joins TRBV6-1 to TRBJ1-6; 7 bases map to TRBD1. This CDR3 contains 13 residues. Germline values: CDR1 MNHNS, CDR2 SASEGT. CDR3 sequence reads: CATGLGYDSPLHF. CDR3 sequence (DNA): TGTGCGACAGGGCTGGGATATGATTCACCCCTCCACTTT.

This rearrangement joins TRBV5-5 to TRBJ2-7; TRBD1 agrees at 7 bases. The CDR3 length is 13 residues. CDR1 and CDR2 from the germline V gene are SGHKS and YYEKEE (reference sequence). J was trimmed by 3 bases and V by 2 bases; bases with no gene match: 2. CDR3 sequence: CASSFAGGYEQYF. Written as DNA, the CDR3 is TGTGCCAGCAGCTTCGCAGGGGGCTACGAGCAGTACTTC.

The chain uses TRBV6-5 and TRBJ1-1, with D perhaps matching TRBD1 (5 bases). This CDR3 comprises 14 residues. The V end lost 2 bases, the J end lost 5 bases, and 12 bases lay between the germline ends. Germline V lookup: CDR1 MNHEY, CDR2 SVGAGI. In DNA form, the CDR3 reads TGTGCCAGCAGTTACGGGGGAGGGGAGACTGAAGCTTTCTTT. The encoded protein is CASSYGGGETEAFF.

The J gene is TRBJ2-7, the V gene TRBV7-2; 7 positions agree with TRBD2. This CDR3 contains 14 residues. J lost 7 bases, V lost 6 bases, and 12 bases had no gene match. Germline CDR1 SGHTA, CDR2 FQGNSA. CDR3 residues: CASSLWEGTGEQYF. The CDR3 DNA reads as TGTGCCAGCAGTTTATGGGAGGGGACGGGGGAGCAGTACTTC.

The chain carries TRBV7-9 and TRBJ2-1; perhaps TRBD2 as D (6 bases). Germline V gene lookup returns CDR1 SEHNR and CDR2 FQNEAQ (reference sequence). This CDR3 has 13 residues. V lost 3 bases and J lost 6, with 9 bases in between. The CDR3 here is CASSLRSGNEQFF. In DNA form, the CDR3 reads TGTGCCAGCAGCTTGCGTAGCGGCAATGAGCAGTTCTTC.

The chain links TRBV5-1 to TRBJ2-2; D may be TRBD1 (6 bases). The CDR3 contains 16 residues. CDR1 and CDR2 (germline): SGHRS, YFSETQ. V lost 3 bases to trimming and J lost 1 base, with 13 bases between them. The CDR3 reads CASSSSGHLNTGELFF. As DNA, the CDR3 is TGCGCCAGCAGCTCCTCGGGACACTTGAACACCGGGGAGCTGTTTTTT.

The chain carries TRBV7-2 and TRBJ2-3, with D possibly TRBD2 on 6 matching bases. This CDR3 is 16 amino acids long. With 8 bases removed from V and 1 base from J, the gap between germline ends came to 19 bases. Per germline, CDR1 SGHTA and CDR2 FQGNSA. CDR3 nucleotides: TGTGCCAGCGAAGCCTTCCGGAGGAGGGGCACAGATACGCAGTATTTT. This gives the protein CASEAFRRRGTDTQYF.

The V gene is TRBV5-3, the J gene TRBJ1-2; 9 bases map to TRBD1. TRBV5-3 is classed as an ORF, of uncertain function. The CDR3 length is 12 residues. The J segment lost 6 bases and the V segment lost 8 bases, leaving 5 bases of the junction unmatched. The DNA for the CDR3 is TGTGCCAGCAGAAGACAGGGGGATGGCTACACCTTC. This codes for CASRRQGDGYTF.

The chain employs TRBV10-3 and TRBJ1-1; 8 nucleotides align to TRBD1. The junction had 1 base not matched to a gene; V was cut back by 6 bases and J by 1 base. There are 13 residues in the CDR3. Germline-derived CDR1 and CDR2 are ENHRY and SYGVKD. CDR3 amino acids: CAIRGTGNTEAFF. In DNA, the CDR3 is TGTGCCATCAGAGGGACAGGGAACACTGAAGCTTTCTTT.

A few counts support this clonotype. J is TRBJ2-7 and V is TRBV6-5, with 15 nucleotides matching TRBD2. Trimming at V came to 4 bases and at J to 4 bases, leaving 5 bases not matched to a gene. The CDR3 extends over 16 amino acids. The germline CDR1 and CDR2 sequences are MNHEY and SVGAGI. This chain's CDR3 is CASSSGTSGRSYEQYF. As DNA, the CDR3 is TGTGCCAGCAGTTCCGGGACTAGCGGGAGGTCATACGAGCAGTACTTC.

Here the CDR3 reads CASNGGSQETQYF. CDR3 nucleotides: TGTGCCAGCAACGGGGGTTCACAAGAGACCCAGTACTTC. This sequence joins TRBV2 and TRBJ2-5; D possibly corresponds to TRBD2 (6 bases). In germline, CDR1 is SNHLY, CDR2 FYNNEI. The CDR3 contains 13 residues. V lost 7 bases and J lost 2, with 11 bases in between.

The V gene is TRBV7-2, the J gene TRBJ2-3; 8 bases map to TRBD2. CDR3 size: 16 residues. The ends lost 2 bases at V and 0 bases at J; junction bases unmatched: 4. Per germline, CDR1 SGHTA and CDR2 FQGNSA. The CDR3 DNA follows: TGTGCCAGCAGCTTACGATCTAGCGGGAGCACAGATACGCAGTATTTT. Its protein is CASSLRSSGSTDTQYF.

The chain combines TRBV12-3 or TRBV12-4 with TRBJ2-5; 11 bases map to TRBD2. The V segment lost 5 bases and the J segment 5 bases; nucleotides outside the gene matches: 16. This CDR3 has 18 amino acids. The CDR3 DNA follows: TGTGCCAGCAGTGTATACCGATATAGCGGGAGGGGTGCGGAGACCCAGTACTTC. Residues: CASSVYRYSGRGAETQYF.

The rearrangement joins TRBV27 to TRBJ2-2; 9 nucleotides agree with TRBD1. Germline V gene sequence: CDR1 MNHEY, CDR2 SMNVEV (reference sequence). V was pared by 5 bases and J by 7 bases, with 5 bases of the junction left unmatched. CDR3 size: 14 residues. CDR3 protein: CASSPDRGNGELFF. The CDR3 region has the DNA TGTGCCAGCAGTCCAGACAGGGGGAACGGGGAGCTGTTTTTT.